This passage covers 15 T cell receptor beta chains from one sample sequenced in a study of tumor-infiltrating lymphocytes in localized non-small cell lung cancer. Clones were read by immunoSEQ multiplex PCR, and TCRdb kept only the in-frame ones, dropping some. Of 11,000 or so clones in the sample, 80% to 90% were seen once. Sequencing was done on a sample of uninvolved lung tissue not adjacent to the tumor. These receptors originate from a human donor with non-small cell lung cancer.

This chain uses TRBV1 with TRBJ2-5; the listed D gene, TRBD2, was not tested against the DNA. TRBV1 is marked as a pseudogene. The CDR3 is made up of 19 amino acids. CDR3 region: CTSSQDSAERGAEGETQYF. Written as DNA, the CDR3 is TGCACCAGCAGCCAAGATAGCGCGGAGCGGGGGGCCGAGGGAGAGACCCAGTACTTC.

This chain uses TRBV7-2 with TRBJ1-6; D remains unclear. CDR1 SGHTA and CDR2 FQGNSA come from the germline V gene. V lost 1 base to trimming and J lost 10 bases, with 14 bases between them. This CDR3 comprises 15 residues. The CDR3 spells CASSLVGDSDSPLHF. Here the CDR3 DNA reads TGTGCCAGCAGCTTAGTTGGGGATTCGGACTCACCCCTCCACTTT.

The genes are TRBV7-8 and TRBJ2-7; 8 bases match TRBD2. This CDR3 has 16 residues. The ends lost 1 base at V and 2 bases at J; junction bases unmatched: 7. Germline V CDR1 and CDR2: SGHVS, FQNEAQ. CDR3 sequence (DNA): TGTGCCAGCAGCTTAGGTCTTAGCGGGGTCGCCTACGAGCAGTACTTC. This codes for CASSLGLSGVAYEQYF. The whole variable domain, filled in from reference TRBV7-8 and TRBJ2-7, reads GAGVSQSPRYKVAKRGQDVALRCDPISGHVSLFWYQQALGQGPEFLTYFQNEAQLDKSGLPSDRFFAERPEGSVSTLKIQRTQQEDSAVYLCASSLGLSGVAYEQYFGPGTRLTVT.

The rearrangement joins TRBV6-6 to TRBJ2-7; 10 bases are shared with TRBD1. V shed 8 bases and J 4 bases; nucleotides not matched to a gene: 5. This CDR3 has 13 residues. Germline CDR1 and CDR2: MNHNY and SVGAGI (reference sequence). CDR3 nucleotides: TGTGCCAGCCTAACGGGACAGGGGTACGAGCAGTACTTC. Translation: CASLTGQGYEQYF.

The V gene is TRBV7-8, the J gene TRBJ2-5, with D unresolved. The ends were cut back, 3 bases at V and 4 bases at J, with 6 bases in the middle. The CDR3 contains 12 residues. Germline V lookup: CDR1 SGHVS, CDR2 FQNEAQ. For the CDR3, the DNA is TGTGCCAGCAGCTTCCCCCTAGAGACCCAGTACTTC. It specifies CASSFPLETQYF.

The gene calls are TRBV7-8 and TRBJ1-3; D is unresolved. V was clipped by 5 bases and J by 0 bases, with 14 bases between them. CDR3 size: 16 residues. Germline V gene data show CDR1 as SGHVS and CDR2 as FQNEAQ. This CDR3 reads CASSPNRVPSGNTIYF. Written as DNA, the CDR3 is TGTGCCAGCAGCCCAAACCGGGTCCCCTCTGGAAACACCATATATTTT.

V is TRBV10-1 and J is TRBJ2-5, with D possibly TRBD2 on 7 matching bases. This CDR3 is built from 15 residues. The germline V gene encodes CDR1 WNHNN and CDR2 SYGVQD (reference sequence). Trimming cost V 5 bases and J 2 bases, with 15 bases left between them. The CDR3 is CASSLGRGLQETQYF. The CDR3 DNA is TGCGCCAGCAGTCTCGGGCGGGGGCTACAAGAGACCCAGTACTTC.

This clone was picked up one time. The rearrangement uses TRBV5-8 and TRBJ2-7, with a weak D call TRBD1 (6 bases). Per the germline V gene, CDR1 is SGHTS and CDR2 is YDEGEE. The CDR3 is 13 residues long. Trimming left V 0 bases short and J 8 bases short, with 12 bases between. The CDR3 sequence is CASSLGNRVQQYF. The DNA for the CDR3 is TGTGCCAGCAGCTTGGGGAACAGGGTTCAGCAGTACTTC. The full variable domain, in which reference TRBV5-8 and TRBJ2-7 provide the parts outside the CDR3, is EAGVTQSPTHLIKTRGQQATLRCSPISGHTSVYWYQQALGLGLQFLLWYDEGEERNRGNFPPRFSGRQFPNYSSELNVNALELEDSALYLCASSLGNRVQQYFGPGTRLTVT.

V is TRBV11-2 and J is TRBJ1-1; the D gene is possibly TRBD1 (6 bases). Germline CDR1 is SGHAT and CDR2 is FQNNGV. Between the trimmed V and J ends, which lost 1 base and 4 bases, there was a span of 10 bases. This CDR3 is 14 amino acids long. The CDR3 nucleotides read TGTGCCAGCAGCTTAGTGGGGGGCCGCACTGAAGCTTTCTTT. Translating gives CASSLVGGRTEAFF.

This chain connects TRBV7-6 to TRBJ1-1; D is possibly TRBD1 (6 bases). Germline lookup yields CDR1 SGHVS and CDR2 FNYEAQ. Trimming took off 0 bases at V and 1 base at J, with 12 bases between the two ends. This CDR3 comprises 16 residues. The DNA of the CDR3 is TGTGCCAGCAGCTTAGCGAGGGGGGACACGAACACTGAAGCTTTCTTT. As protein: CASSLARGDTNTEAFF.

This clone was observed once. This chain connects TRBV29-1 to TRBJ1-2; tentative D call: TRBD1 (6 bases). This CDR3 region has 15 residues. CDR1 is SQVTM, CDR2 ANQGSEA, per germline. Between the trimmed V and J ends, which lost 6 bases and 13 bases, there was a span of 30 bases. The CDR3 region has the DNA TGCAGCGTCCCCGGGGGGGGCGCGACCACGATGGGGTGCACCTTC. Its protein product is CSVPGGGATTMGCTF.

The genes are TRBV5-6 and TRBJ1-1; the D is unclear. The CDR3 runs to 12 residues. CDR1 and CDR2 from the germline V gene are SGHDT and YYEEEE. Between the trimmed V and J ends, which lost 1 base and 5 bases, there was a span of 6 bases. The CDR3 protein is CASSLLRTEAFF. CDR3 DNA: TGTGCCAGCAGCTTGTTGAGGACTGAAGCTTTCTTT. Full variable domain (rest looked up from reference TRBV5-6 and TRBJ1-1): DAGVTQSPTHLIKTRGQQVTLRCSPKSGHDTVSWYQQALGQGPQFIFQYYEEEERQRGNFPDRFSGHQFPNYSSELNVNALLLGDSALYLCASSLLRTEAFFGQGTRLTVV.

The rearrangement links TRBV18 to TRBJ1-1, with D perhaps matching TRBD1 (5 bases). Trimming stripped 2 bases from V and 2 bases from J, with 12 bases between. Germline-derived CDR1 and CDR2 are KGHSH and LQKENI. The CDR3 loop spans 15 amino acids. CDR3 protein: CASSPLGGRNTEAFF. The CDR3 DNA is TGTGCCAGCTCACCATTGGGGGGGAGAAACACTGAAGCTTTCTTT.

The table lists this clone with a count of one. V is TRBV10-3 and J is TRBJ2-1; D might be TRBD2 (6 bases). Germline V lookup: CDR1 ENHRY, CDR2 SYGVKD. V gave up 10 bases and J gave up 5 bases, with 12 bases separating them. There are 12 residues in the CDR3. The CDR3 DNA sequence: TGTGCCACCCGGCGCGGGGACAATGAGCAGTTCTTC. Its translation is CATRRGDNEQFF.

The CDR3 nucleotides are TGCGCCAGCAGCATGGGACGGTTGGATTCGCCCCAGCATTTT. Its translation: CASSMGRLDSPQHF. The chain uses TRBV5-1 and TRBJ1-5; D is perhaps TRBD1 (5 bases). The germline V gene has CDR1 SGHRS and CDR2 YFSETQ. The CDR3 sequence is 14 residues long. The ends were cut back, 4 bases at V and 9 bases at J, with 17 bases in the middle.